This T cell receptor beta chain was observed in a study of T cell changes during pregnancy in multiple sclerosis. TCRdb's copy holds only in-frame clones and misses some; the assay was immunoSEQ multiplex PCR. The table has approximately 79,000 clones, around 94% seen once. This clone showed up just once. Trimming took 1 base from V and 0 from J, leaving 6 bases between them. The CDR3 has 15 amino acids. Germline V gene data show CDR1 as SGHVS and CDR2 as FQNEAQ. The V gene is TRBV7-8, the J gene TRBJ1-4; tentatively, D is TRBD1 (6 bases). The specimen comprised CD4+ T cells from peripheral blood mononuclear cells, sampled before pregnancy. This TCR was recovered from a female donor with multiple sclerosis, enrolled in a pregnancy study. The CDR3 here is CASSLEGATNEKLFF. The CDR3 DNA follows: TGTGCCAGCAGCTTAGAGGGGGCAACTAATGAAAAACTGTTTTTT. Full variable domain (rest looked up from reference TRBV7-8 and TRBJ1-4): GAGVSQSPRYKVAKRGQDVALRCDPISGHVSLFWYQQALGQGPEFLTYFQNEAQLDKSGLPSDRFFAERPEGSVSTLKIQRTQQEDSAVYLCASSLEGATNEKLFFGSGTQLSVL.